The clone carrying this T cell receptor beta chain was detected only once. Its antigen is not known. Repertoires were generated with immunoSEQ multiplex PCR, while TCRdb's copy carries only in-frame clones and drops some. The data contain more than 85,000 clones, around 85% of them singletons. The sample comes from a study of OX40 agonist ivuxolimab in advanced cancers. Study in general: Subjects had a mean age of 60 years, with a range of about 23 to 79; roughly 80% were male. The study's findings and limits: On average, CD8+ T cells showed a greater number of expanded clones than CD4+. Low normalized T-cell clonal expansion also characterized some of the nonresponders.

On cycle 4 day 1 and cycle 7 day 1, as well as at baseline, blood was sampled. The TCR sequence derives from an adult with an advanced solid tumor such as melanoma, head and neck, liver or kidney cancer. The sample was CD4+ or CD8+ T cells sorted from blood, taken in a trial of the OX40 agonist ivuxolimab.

The CDR3 sequence is CASSLRFGGLYEQYF. The CDR3 DNA reads TGTGCCAGCAGCTTGAGGTTTGGGGGGCTATACGAGCAGTACTTC. The gene calls are TRBV7-9 and TRBJ2-7; the D call may be TRBD1 or TRBD2 (6 bases each). Per germline, CDR1 SEHNR and CDR2 FQNEAQ (reference sequence). The CDR3 extends over 15 amino acids. Trimming removed 3 bases at V and 4 bases at J, with 16 bases between.